The 22 T cell receptor beta chains listed next were all sequenced from one sample in a study of cytomegalovirus exposure and HLA in healthy donors. Assay: immunoSEQ multiplex PCR; the TCRdb copy retains only in-frame clones and omits some. The top ten hold 4.4% of the sample, which has more than 90,000 clones, more than 85% seen once. Material: PBMCs. The receptors stem from a man aged 18 to 35 in good health and CMV-seropositive.

This chain links TRBV9 with TRBJ2-1; a weak D match, TRBD1 (6 bases). Per germline, CDR1 SGDLS and CDR2 YYNGEE. The CDR3 is 15 amino acids. Trimming took off 0 bases at V and 7 bases at J, with 14 bases between the two ends. The CDR3 DNA follows: TGTGCCAGCAGCGTAGAACAGGGTCCGTCTAATGAGCAGTTCTTC. It codes for CASSVEQGPSNEQFF.

The chain couples TRBV19 to TRBJ1-2, with 10 bases identical to TRBD1. Germline-derived CDR1 and CDR2 are LNHDA and SQIVND (reference sequence). This CDR3 spans 12 amino acids. CDR3 DNA: TGTGCAGGACAGGGGGATAATGATGGCTACACCTTC. Amino acid sequence: CAGQGDNDGYTF. Based on the CDR3 plus reference TRBV19 and TRBJ1-2, the full variable domain is DGGITQSPKYLFRKEGQNVTLSCEQNLNHDAMYWYRQDPGQGLRLIYYSQIVNDFQKGDIAEGYSVSREKKESFPLTVTSAQKNPTAFYLCAGQGDNDGYTFGSGTRLTVV.

This clone was seen a handful of times. V gene TRBV19 combines with J gene TRBJ2-2, with 11 bases aligning to TRBD1. This CDR3 comprises 15 residues. After removal of 8 bases from V and 3 bases from J, the junction contained 5 bases not matched to a gene. Looked up from germline, CDR1 is LNHDA and CDR2 is SQIVND (reference sequence). CDR3 region: CASVRDRGYTGELFF. The DNA of the CDR3 is TGTGCCAGTGTCAGGGACAGGGGGTACACCGGGGAGCTGTTTTTT.

The chain joins TRBV6-1 to TRBJ2-3; D gene unclear. Trimming shortened V by 5 bases and J by 0 bases, and 6 bases separated the two germline ends. This CDR3 is built from 13 residues. Germline V CDR1 and CDR2: MNHNS, SASEGT. The CDR3 spells CASSLASTDTQYF. CDR3 DNA sequence: TGTGCCAGCAGTTTAGCTAGCACAGATACGCAGTATTTT.

The chain recombines TRBV5-6 with TRBJ2-1; 10 nucleotides agree with TRBD1. This CDR3 has 15 residues. Trimming took 2 bases from V and 4 from J; bases not matched to a gene: 3. Germline V gives CDR1 SGHDT, CDR2 YYEEEE. The CDR3 sequence is CASSFGTGVYNEQFF. Here the CDR3 DNA reads TGTGCCAGCAGCTTCGGGACAGGGGTTTACAATGAGCAGTTCTTC.

This chain links TRBV7-2 with TRBJ1-4, with 8 bases identical to TRBD1. CDR3 size: 14 residues. The V gene's germline CDR1 is SGHTA and CDR2 FQGNSA. After removal of 5 bases from V and 10 bases from J, the junction contained 9 bases not matched to a gene. Here the CDR3 reads CASSKDRGGGKLFF. The CDR3 bases are TGTGCCAGCAGCAAAGACAGGGGAGGAGGAAAACTGTTTTTT. Using reference TRBV7-2 and TRBJ1-4 for the parts outside the CDR3, the full variable domain is GAGVSQSPSNKVTEKGKDVELRCDPISGHTALYWYRQSLGQGLEFLIYFQGNSAPDKSGLPSDRFSAERTGGSVSTLTIQRTQQEDSAVYLCASSKDRGGGKLFFGSGTQLSVL.

This clone has just one count. The rearrangement joins TRBV7-9 to TRBJ1-4; no definite D call. The germline gives CDR1 SEHNR, CDR2 FQNEAQ (reference sequence). The CDR3 extends over 14 amino acids. With 1 base removed from V and 5 bases from J, the gap between germline ends came to 8 bases. The CDR3 here is CASSLGGGNEKLFF. The CDR3 DNA is TGTGCCAGCAGCTTAGGAGGAGGGAATGAAAAACTGTTTTTT. The full variable domain, completed using reference TRBV7-9 and TRBJ1-4, is DTGVSQNPRHKITKRGQNVTFRCDPISEHNRLYWYRQTLGQGPEFLTYFQNEAQLEKSRLLSDRFSAERPKGSFSTLEIQRTEQGDSAMYLCASSLGGGNEKLFFGSGTQLSVL.

The V gene is TRBV27, the J gene TRBJ1-2, with D maybe TRBD1 (6 bases). In germline, CDR1 is MNHEY, CDR2 SMNVEV (reference sequence). Trimming stripped 5 bases from V and 2 bases from J, with 15 bases between. The CDR3 loop spans 15 amino acids. The CDR3 spells CASSPAGAINYGYTF. CDR3 nucleotides: TGTGCCAGCAGTCCCGCAGGGGCCATAAACTATGGCTACACCTTC.

The J gene is TRBJ2-4, the V gene TRBV2; 10 bases are a match to TRBD2. CDR1 is SNHLY, CDR2 FYNNEI, per germline. CDR3 length equals 15 residues. The trim removed 5 bases at V and 6 bases at J, leaving 7 bases unmatched. The CDR3 DNA reads TGTGCCAGCAGTCCGTCCAGCGGGGGGGCAAACATTCAGTACTTC. Residues: CASSPSSGGANIQYF. The variable domain in full, with the rest retrieved from reference TRBV2 and TRBJ2-4, is EPEVTQTPSHQVTQMGQEVILRCVPISNHLYFYWYRQILGQKVEFLVSFYNNEISEKSEIFDDQFSVERPDGSNFTLKIRSTKLEDSAMYFCASSPSSGGANIQYFGAGTRLSVL.

The chain has TRBV5-1 and TRBJ2-2; 9 bases are a match to TRBD1. Unmatched junction bases numbered 13, after V lost 3 bases and J lost 4 bases. This CDR3 contains 18 residues. CDR1 SGHRS and CDR2 YFSETQ come from the germline V gene. CDR3 amino acids: CASSSLSGTGSITGELFF. The CDR3 DNA follows: TGCGCCAGCAGCTCCTTGTCCGGGACAGGGAGCATCACCGGGGAGCTGTTTTTT.

The V and J genes are TRBV19 and TRBJ1-1; weak D call: TRBD1 (5 bases). This CDR3 is built from 13 residues. Germline V lookup: CDR1 LNHDA, CDR2 SQIVND (reference sequence). Trimming removed 10 bases from V and 1 base from J, with 13 bases in between. The CDR3 bases are TGTGCCACCAAGAGACAGACGAACACTGAAGCTTTCTTT. The encoded protein is CATKRQTNTEAFF. The complete variable domain, with remaining parts taken from reference TRBV19 and TRBJ1-1, reads DGGITQSPKYLFRKEGQNVTLSCEQNLNHDAMYWYRQDPGQGLRLIYYSQIVNDFQKGDIAEGYSVSREKKESFPLTVTSAQKNPTAFYLCATKRQTNTEAFFGQGTRLTVV.

This clone was picked up one time. V gene TRBV7-9 combines with J gene TRBJ2-2; no definite D call. Trimming stripped 5 bases from V and 4 bases from J, with 5 bases between. Germline V lookup: CDR1 SEHNR, CDR2 FQNEAQ (reference sequence). The CDR3 length is 12 residues. DNA for the CDR3: TGTGCCAGCAGCCACTCCACCGGGGAGCTGTTTTTT. This gives the protein CASSHSTGELFF.

The sample holds a few counts of this clone. The rearrangement links TRBV7-6 to TRBJ1-6; TRBD1 aligns across 10 bases. CDR1 is SGHVS and CDR2 is FNYEAQ in the germline V gene. Trimming removed 2 bases from V and 9 bases from J; junction bases left unmatched: 7. The CDR3 runs to 16 residues. In DNA, the CDR3 is TGTGCCAGCAGCTTAACGACAGGGGGCGCGGGTTCACCCCTCCACTTT. It yields the protein CASSLTTGGAGSPLHF. Full variable domain (missing parts from reference TRBV7-6 and TRBJ1-6): GAGVSQSPRYKVTKRGQDVALRCDPISGHVSLYWYRQALGQGPEFLTYFNYEAQQDKSGLPNDRFSAERPEGSISTLTIQRTEQRDSAMYRCASSLTTGGAGSPLHFGNGTRLTVT.

The chain joins TRBV5-1 to TRBJ1-5; D gene unclear. There are 14 residues in the CDR3. The germline V gene encodes CDR1 SGHRS and CDR2 YFSETQ. V dropped 3 bases and J dropped 1 base, with 8 bases sitting between them. The CDR3 coding sequence is TGCGCCAGCAGCTCCGGCGGGAGCAATCAGCCCCAGCATTTT. Amino acids: CASSSGGSNQPQHF.

V is TRBV10-1 and J is TRBJ2-1, with D tentatively TRBD1 (6 bases). This CDR3 is 15 amino acids long. Germline V gene lookup returns CDR1 WNHNN and CDR2 SYGVQD (reference sequence). The V end lost 3 bases, the J end lost 8 bases, and 17 bases lay between the germline ends. The DNA for the CDR3 is TGCGCCAGCAGTGAAGGGCAGGGGATTTGGTATGAGCAGTTCTTC. Translating gives CASSEGQGIWYEQFF.

The chain's CDR3 is CATSSGTLSTDTQYF. The CDR3 coding sequence is TGTGCCACCAGCTCCGGGACACTAAGCACAGATACGCAGTATTTT. The rearrangement links TRBV15 to TRBJ2-3; D might be TRBD1 (6 bases). CDR3 length: 15 residues. Trimming removed 5 bases from V and 0 bases from J, with 12 bases in between. Germline values: CDR1 LNHNV, CDR2 YYDKDF (reference sequence).

The J gene is TRBJ2-7, the V gene TRBV7-9; D possibly corresponds to TRBD1 (5 bases). The CDR3 extends over 13 amino acids. The germline V gene encodes CDR1 SEHNR and CDR2 FQNEAQ (reference sequence). V was cut by 3 bases and J by 4 bases, with 10 bases left in between. The CDR3 coding sequence is TGTGCCAGCAGCTTGGCTAGGGGATACGAGCAGTACTTC. As protein: CASSLARGYEQYF. Complete variable domain (other parts from reference TRBV7-9 and TRBJ2-7): DTGVSQNPRHKITKRGQNVTFRCDPISEHNRLYWYRQTLGQGPEFLTYFQNEAQLEKSRLLSDRFSAERPKGSFSTLEIQRTEQGDSAMYLCASSLARGYEQYFGPGTRLTVT.

This chain connects TRBV6-5 to TRBJ2-1; possibly TRBD2 for D (5 bases). Trimming removed 4 bases at V and 6 bases at J, with 19 bases between. The CDR3 has 16 residues. Germline CDR1 reads MNHEY; CDR2 reads SVGAGI. DNA for the CDR3: TGTGCCAGCAGTTGGCGCGGGCGCGACTGGGTCAATGAGCAGTTCTTC. Translated, it gives CASSWRGRDWVNEQFF.

The V call is TRBV11-3, the J call TRBJ2-7; 10 nucleotides agree with TRBD1. The J segment lost 1 base and the V segment lost 5 bases, leaving 5 bases of the junction unmatched. CDR3 size: 15 residues. Germline assignment: CDR1 SGHNT and CDR2 YENEEA. CDR3 loop: CASSLGQGESYEQYF. Here the CDR3 DNA reads TGTGCCAGCAGCCTAGGACAGGGGGAATCCTACGAGCAGTACTTC.

The chain is built from TRBV19 and TRBJ1-4; 9 bases line up with TRBD1. CDR1 and CDR2 from the germline V gene are LNHDA and SQIVND (reference sequence). The CDR3 has 15 residues. V was pared by 4 bases and J by 6 bases, with 6 bases of the junction left unmatched. CDR3 loop: CASSTQGTGHEKLFF. Here the CDR3 DNA reads TGTGCCAGTAGTACCCAAGGGACAGGGCATGAAAAACTGTTTTTT.

This chain links TRBV11-1 with TRBJ2-2, with a possible D match to TRBD1 (5 bases). This CDR3 is built from 15 residues. V was shortened by 1 base and J by 4 bases, with 10 bases between the two germline ends. Germline values: CDR1 SGHAT, CDR2 FQDESV (reference sequence). For the CDR3, the DNA is TGTGCCAGCAGCTTAGGTCAGGGAAGCACCGGGGAGCTGTTTTTT. Its protein is CASSLGQGSTGELFF.

The chain has TRBV4-1 and TRBJ2-7; TRBD2 matches at 8 bases. V was pared by 1 base and J by 5 bases, with 13 bases of the junction left unmatched. CDR1 and CDR2 from the germline V gene are MGHRA and YSYEKL. The CDR3 is made up of 17 amino acids. The CDR3 protein is CASSQGPSGGPSDEQYF. Here the CDR3 DNA reads TGCGCCAGCAGCCAAGGCCCCTCGGGGGGGCCTTCGGACGAGCAGTACTTC.